This is a list of T cell receptor beta chains from one sample in a study of early stage breast cancer tumors. The table came from immunoSEQ multiplex PCR; TCRdb's copy has only in-frame clones and leaves some out. The sample yields roughly 30,000 clones, almost 75% seen once. The sample consisted of breast tumor tissue. The source of these receptors is a person aged 30 to 39 with breast cancer. Each CDR3 is given with its conserved first and last residue. Some rows mark clone size as missing; the rest say once, few, many or name a class of expanded clone.

v_gene	abundance	j_gene	CDR3aa
TRBV10-3	NA	TRBJ2-2	CAISEAGGFGGELFF
TRBV5-1	NA	TRBJ1-4	CASSSTGTMNEKLFF
TRBV11-2	NA	TRBJ1-2	CASSLIHSRTSYGYTF
TRBV29-1	NA	TRBJ1-2	CSALMGSGGYGYTF
TRBV9	NA	TRBJ2-7	CASSVGAVSYEQYF
TRBV11-3	few	TRBJ1-1	CASSLGLTGSEAFF
TRBV7-9	medium-sized	TRBJ2-7	CASSSQTYEQYF
TRBV7-2	NA	TRBJ2-1	CASSLNPFVSENEQFF
TRBV4-3	NA	TRBJ1-3	CASSHLVGERNTIYF
TRBV5-1	NA	TRBJ2-3	CASSLGLPHTDTQYF
TRBV11-2	NA	TRBJ1-2	CASSLLEGSFDGYTF
TRBV4-3	NA	TRBJ2-2	CASSRSANTGELFF
TRBV5-1	few	TRBJ1-5	CASSLSGALNQPQHF
TRBV6-1	NA	TRBJ2-1	CASSEELAASYNEQFF
TRBV4-2	medium-sized	TRBJ2-7	CASSQAWTSSYEQYF
TRBV4-3	once	TRBJ2-1	CASSHPDRNHEQFF